The sample holds a few counts of the clone carrying this T cell receptor (beta chain). These data come from a study of beta chain features in type 1 diabetes. V lost 2 bases and J lost 4; bases outside the gene matches: 10. This CDR3 is 16 amino acids long. Germline-derived CDR1 and CDR2 are GTSNPN and SVGIG (reference sequence). All of the isolated RNA was reverse transcribed, so expressed TCRB transcripts were sequenced. This table comes from immunoSEQ multiplex PCR, and its TCRdb copy is limited to in-frame clones, with some not included. The table records roughly 610,000 clones, roughly 15% of them present only once.

The sequence was obtained from a man aged 18 to 30 in good health. The source material was naive CD4+ T cells from blood. The rearrangement joins TRBV30 to TRBJ2-7; 11 bases line up with TRBD1. CDR3 region: CAWSPRPGQGAYEQYF. CDR3 coding DNA: TGTGCCTGGAGTCCACGCCCAGGACAGGGGGCTTACGAGCAGTACTTC.